This TCR beta chain was profiled in a study of T cell responses to AZD1222 COVID-19 vaccine (dated by TCRdb to 2020 to 2022). Context from the whole study: A total of under 250 trial participants underwent TCR sequencing, of whom about 200 had received two doses of AZD1222 and about 25 had received two doses of the MenACWY control vaccine. Enrollment into the trials was organized by age into subgroups of 18-55, 56-69 and 70-plus years, and those subgroups contained about 160, 30 and 59 TCR-sequenced participants, respectively. General findings and caveats noted by the study authors: Most participants were white British and females outnumbered males, and the authors suggested that clonal diversity may have been underestimated. Only five to seven AZD1222 recipients were SARS-CoV-2 seropositive at baseline, limiting conclusions about previously exposed vaccinees. The 56-69-year group was small, and its depth increase did not reach significance, likely because of low power. Reportedly, almost half of the unique spike-specific TCRs recognized epitopes lying outside the regions that are mutated in the B.1.351 and B.1.1.7 variants. The vaccine-associated CD4 TCRs covered the entire spike protein, and the dominant responses fell in regions 160-218 and 743-854. Spike-specific TCR breadth and depth rose significantly after two AZD1222 doses compared with day 0 and with MenACWY recipients. Because no samples from the day 14 peak response were available, repertoires could be characterized only after the peak T cell response.

This clone was recorded a few times. Its antigen is currently not known. No base quality values were provided; no much bigger clone lies one nucleotide off. CDR1 and CDR2, per the germline V gene, are SGHDN and FVKESK. V is shortened by 7 bases, J by 4 bases, and the region joining them spans 17 bases. The CDR3, from cysteine to phenylalanine, totals 14 residues. The CDR3 DNA has 42 bases and is translated from base 1. The CDR3 regions of human TCRbeta chains were subjected to immunosequencing. Per the authors' processing: Repertoire TCRs were matched against a reference library of SARS-CoV-2-specific TCRs generated with the MIRA antigen-specificity platform. Breadth was defined as the fraction of unique TCRs that were SARS-CoV-2-associated, and depth was defined as the fraction of total T cells that were SARS-CoV-2-associated. Using the MIRA data, each spike-specific TCR was mapped to the spike region that the TCR reacts to and placed in a CD4 or CD8 class. Log10-transformed breadth and depth values were compared by one-way ANOVA with Sidak's multiple comparisons tests. Held by TCRdb, this immuneACCESS table contains in-frame sequences only and omits some clones. Under half of the omission traces to an unresolved V gene where checked; the cause of the rest is unknown. D and trimming come from the DNA, and the V and J calls and clone size come from that table. Counted in this sample were 120,000 to 150,000 clones; 85% to 90% of them appeared once. The ten most abundant clones make up around 5% of the sample.

The sample's time point label is to be understood as: about 28 days (+/-7) after the second vaccine dose. AZD1222 recipients given second doses at about 4 weeks or at about 12 weeks were pooled, since spike-specific TCR depth and breadth were not found to differ between the two schedules. The vaccinee samples were drawn from two UK trials, COV001 and COV002, one of which was a single-blind randomized controlled phase 2/3 trial testing AZD1222 (ChAdOx1 nCoV-19) in healthy adults. For TCRbeta chain sequencing, PBMC samples from trial participants were taken at day 0 and at day 28 after the second dose.

This sequence uses TRBV14 and TRBJ2-7; the D assignment is uncertain and may be TRBD1 or TRBD2, with 5 bases supporting each. The sample was peripheral blood, taken 28 days after the second AZD1222 dose. This clonotype originated in an adult who received the AZD1222 COVID-19 vaccine. For the CDR3, the sequence is CASTPGPGVYEQYF. DNA sequence: TGTGCCAGCACTCCGGGACCCGGCGTGTACGAGCAGTACTTC.